The source of this TCR beta chain is a study of spatial heterogeneity in lung cancer. Note on this clonotype: What it binds is not known.

Study outcomes and limitations: Expanded intratumoral alpha and beta TCR counts tracked tumor mutation counts. Of the expanded TCRs, ubiquitous and regional counts tracked the counts of ubiquitous and regional nonsynonymous mutations, respectively.

Time point in this sample: sample taken at primary tumor resection. TCRdb ran MiXCR on the 5' RACE reads and lists one entry per CDR3 protein. The table lists about 5,100 distinct CDR3 sequences, 7.8% of them singletons, with approximately 17% in the top ten. The sequenced sample was lung tumor tissue, obtained at surgery. This TCR came from a female donor with early-stage non-small cell lung cancer.

CDR3 sequence reads: CASSQGALAGEQFF. In DNA, the CDR3 is TGCGCCAGCAGCCAAGGTGCACTAGCCGGTGAGCAGTTCTTC. The genes are TRBV4-1 and TRBJ2-1; TRBD2 might be the D (6 bases). The CDR3 loop spans 14 amino acids. Germline CDR1 reads MGHRA; CDR2 reads YSYEKL. Trimming removed 1 base from V and 9 bases from J, with 13 bases in between.